A selection of T cell receptor beta chains follows, all from one sample in a study of monozygotic twins with inflammatory bowel disease. TCRdb reprocessed the 5' RACE reads and reports one entry per CDR3 protein, with no DNA. This repertoire includes about 150,000 distinct CDR3 sequences. The sample taken for sequencing was blood. The receptors were gathered from a human donor with ulcerative colitis or Crohn's disease, or a healthy co-twin of an affected twin (not recorded which). Both conserved end residues are part of each CDR3. Each record gives: V gene, J gene, CDR3 protein.

TRBV4-2	TRBJ1-5	CASSQPGQGRIQPQHF
TRBV19	TRBJ2-7	CASSTQIAGGLVYEQYF
TRBV19	TRBJ1-1	CASRNWGLGTEAFF
TRBV18	TRBJ2-1	CASSSLDEQFF
TRBV5-1	TRBJ2-5	CASMSGRPQETQYF
TRBV10-3	TRBJ1-2	CAISEGPGTGYGYTF
TRBV9	TRBJ2-7	CASSPRREVKEQYF
TRBV19	TRBJ2-7	CASSIGRSAYEQYF
TRBV29-1	TRBJ2-7	CSVAGEYEQYF
TRBV25-1	TRBJ1-6	CASSDREVSPLHF
TRBV5-1	TRBJ1-3	CASSLDGNSGNTIYF
TRBV15	TRBJ2-3	CATSRPISPDTQYF
TRBV5-1	TRBJ2-7	CASSLTWGSFSYEQYF
TRBV20-1	TRBJ2-5	CSASRPGAYQETQYF
TRBV10-3	TRBJ2-2	CAISASGRANTGELFF
TRBV30	TRBJ2-1	CAWSPIGQFSYNEQFF